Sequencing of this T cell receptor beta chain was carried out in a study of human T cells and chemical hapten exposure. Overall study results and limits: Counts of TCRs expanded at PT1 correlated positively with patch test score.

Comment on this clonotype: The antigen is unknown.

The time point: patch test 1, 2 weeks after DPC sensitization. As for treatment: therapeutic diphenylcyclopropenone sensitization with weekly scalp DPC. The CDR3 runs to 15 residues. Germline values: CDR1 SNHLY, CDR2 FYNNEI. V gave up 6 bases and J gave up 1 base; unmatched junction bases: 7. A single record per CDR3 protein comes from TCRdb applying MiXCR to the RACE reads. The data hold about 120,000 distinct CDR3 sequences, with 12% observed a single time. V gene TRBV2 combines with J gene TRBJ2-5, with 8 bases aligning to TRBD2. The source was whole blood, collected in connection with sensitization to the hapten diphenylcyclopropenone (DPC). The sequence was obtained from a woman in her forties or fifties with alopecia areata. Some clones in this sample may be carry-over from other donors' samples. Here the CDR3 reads CASRERLAPQETQYF. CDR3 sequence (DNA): TGTGCCAGCAGGGAAAGACTAGCGCCCCAAGAGACCCAGTACTTC.